These 18 T cell receptor beta chains were sequenced from one sample in a study of cytomegalovirus exposure and HLA in healthy donors. Primers included in the PCR were 60 Vbeta and 13 Jbeta primers. TCRdb's copy holds only in-frame clones and misses some; the assay was immunoSEQ multiplex PCR. The table for this sample gives approximately 46,000 clones. Sequenced input: PBMCs. These TCRs come from a male donor in good health and CMV-seronegative.

The chain couples TRBV15 to TRBJ2-2; TRBD1 aligns across 10 bases. The germline V gene encodes CDR1 LNHNV and CDR2 YYDKDF (reference sequence). There are 17 residues in the CDR3. J lost 6 bases, V lost 2 bases, and 9 bases had no gene match. This chain's CDR3 is CATSRHHGQGVAGELFF. DNA for the CDR3: TGTGCCACCAGCAGACACCATGGACAGGGGGTAGCCGGGGAGCTGTTTTTT.

The chain is built from TRBV5-1 and TRBJ2-1; 10 bases agree with TRBD2. There are 16 residues in the CDR3. Germline CDR1 is SGHRS and CDR2 is YFSETQ. J gave up 3 bases and V 4 bases, and 7 bases lay outside the gene matches. The CDR3 DNA reads as TGCGCCAGCAGCGCTGTCTCTAGCGGGGGCTACAATGAGCAGTTCTTC. Its protein product is CASSAVSSGGYNEQFF.

The J gene is TRBJ2-1, the V gene TRBV19; 9 bases align to TRBD2. Germline trimming cut 3 bases from V and 8 bases from J; bases unmatched to any gene: 8. The germline V gene encodes CDR1 LNHDA and CDR2 SQIVND (reference sequence). The CDR3 sequence is 15 residues long. CDR3 sequence: CASSILWREGDEQFF. CDR3 DNA: TGTGCCAGTAGTATTTTATGGCGGGAGGGCGATGAGCAGTTCTTC.

The chain uses TRBV5-6 and TRBJ2-3; 11 bases align to TRBD1. The CDR3 is made up of 17 amino acids. The V segment lost 6 bases and the J segment 2 bases; nucleotides outside the gene matches: 11. Germline assignment: CDR1 SGHDT and CDR2 YYEEEE. CDR3 sequence reads: CASKLLGQGEDTDTQYF. The DNA for the CDR3 is TGTGCCAGCAAATTGCTGGGACAGGGGGAGGACACAGATACGCAGTATTTT.

V usage is TRBV30 and J usage is TRBJ1-5; TRBD1 might be the D (5 bases). CDR1 is GTSNPN and CDR2 is SVGIG in the germline V gene (reference sequence). This CDR3 region has 15 residues. The V end lost 1 base, the J end lost 0 bases, and 10 bases lay between the germline ends. CDR3 region: CAWSAVGASNQPQHF. CDR3 nucleotides: TGTGCCTGGAGTGCGGTTGGGGCTAGCAATCAGCCCCAGCATTTT.

V gene TRBV5-5 combines with J gene TRBJ2-3; TRBD1 might be the D (6 bases). Germline assignment: CDR1 SGHKS and CDR2 YYEKEE (reference sequence). Trimming cost V 3 bases and J 0 bases, with 8 bases left between them. This CDR3 contains 14 residues. This CDR3 reads CASSYDRSTDTQYF. CDR3 bases: TGTGCCAGCAGCTATGACAGGAGCACAGATACGCAGTATTTT. The entire variable domain, with the rest obtained from reference TRBV5-5 and TRBJ2-3, is as follows: DAGVTQSPTHLIKTRGQQVTLRCSPISGHKSVSWYQQVLGQGPQFIFQYYEKEERGRGNFPDRFSARQFPNYSSELNVNALLLGDSALYLCASSYDRSTDTQYFGPGTRLTVL.

This sequence joins TRBV14 and TRBJ2-1, with no clear D. V lost 0 bases to trimming and J lost 9 bases, with 12 bases between them. Germline lookup yields CDR1 SGHDN and CDR2 FVKESK. This CDR3 has 14 residues. CDR3 residues: CASSQDMLVGEQFF. DNA of the CDR3: TGTGCCAGCAGCCAAGACATGCTGGTCGGTGAGCAGTTCTTC.

J is TRBJ2-7 and V is TRBV28; perhaps TRBD2 as D (5 bases). With 6 bases removed from V and 2 bases from J, the gap between germline ends came to 8 bases. The CDR3 totals 12 residues. Germline CDR1 is MDHEN and CDR2 is SYDVKM. The CDR3 spells CASRGLTYEQYF. The DNA for the CDR3 is TGTGCCAGCAGAGGACTCACCTACGAGCAGTACTTC. Together with reference TRBV28 and TRBJ2-7, the CDR3 gives the full variable domain: DVKVTQSSRYLVKRTGEKVFLECVQDMDHENMFWYRQDPGLGLRLIYFSYDVKMKEKGDIPEGYSVSREKKERFSLILESASTNQTSMYLCASRGLTYEQYFGPGTRLTVT.

V usage is TRBV18 and J usage is TRBJ2-1; possible D gene TRBD2, 5 bases. Trimming removed 3 bases from V and 7 bases from J, with 19 bases in between. CDR3 size: 16 residues. CDR1 is KGHSH and CDR2 is LQKENI in the germline V gene. As DNA, the CDR3 is TGTGCCAGCTCACCTTATACTTTGGACTCAATTAATGAGCAGTTCTTC. Translating gives CASSPYTLDSINEQFF. The full variable domain, in which reference TRBV18 and TRBJ2-1 provide the parts outside the CDR3, is NAGVMQNPRHLVRRRGQEARLRCSPMKGHSHVYWYRQLPEEGLKFMVYLQKENIIDESGMPKERFSAEFPKEGPSILRIQQVVRGDSAAYFCASSPYTLDSINEQFFGPGTRLTVL.

The chain joins TRBV6-5 to TRBJ2-7; 7 bases fit TRBD1. Germline values: CDR1 MNHEY, CDR2 SVGAGI. Trimming cost V 0 bases and J 1 base; bases outside gene matches: 0. This CDR3 comprises 14 residues. CDR3: CASSYSGQSYEQYF. In nucleotides, the CDR3 is TGTGCCAGCAGTTACTCGGGACAGTCCTACGAGCAGTACTTC.

The V and J genes are TRBV6-1 and TRBJ2-7; no clear D. With 2 bases removed from V and 6 bases from J, the gap between germline ends came to 5 bases. Germline loops: CDR1 MNHNS, CDR2 SASEGT. There are 11 residues in the CDR3. The CDR3 coding sequence is TGTGCCAGCAGTGAACATGTCGAGCAGTACTTC. It codes for CASSEHVEQYF.

The CDR3 DNA reads TGTGCCAGCAGCCAAGACCTATTGGGCAGGGGGGTAAATGAAGCTTTCTTT. Its translation: CASSQDLLGRGVNEAFF. The chain joins TRBV4-2 to TRBJ1-1, with 7 bases matching TRBD1. The CDR3 is 17 amino acids. V lost 0 bases to trimming and J lost 7 bases; unmatched junction nucleotides: 14. CDR1 and CDR2 from the germline V gene are LGHNA and YNFKEQ.

The rearrangement uses TRBV2 and TRBJ1-3; 7 nucleotides line up with TRBD1. J gave up 2 bases and V 8 bases, and 3 bases lay outside the gene matches. CDR1 SNHLY and CDR2 FYNNEI come from the germline V gene. This CDR3 has 13 residues. The CDR3, as DNA: TGTGCCAGCCCGACAGGGACTGGAAACACCATATATTTT. It codes for CASPTGTGNTIYF.

The chain carries TRBV6-5 and TRBJ2-7; D is unresolved. Germline CDR1 MNHEY, CDR2 SVGAGI. Between the trimmed V and J ends, which lost 4 bases and 1 base, there was a span of 14 bases. This CDR3 has 15 residues. The CDR3 DNA follows: TGTGCCAGCAGTTCGGAGAAGAGTGGATCCTACGAGCAGTACTTC. Amino acid sequence: CASSSEKSGSYEQYF.

V usage is TRBV6-5 and J usage is TRBJ1-2, with unresolved D. V was pared by 0 bases and J by 6 bases, with 5 bases between. Germline V CDR1 and CDR2: MNHEY, SVGAGI. The CDR3 is made up of 12 amino acids. The CDR3 bases are TGTGCCAGCAGTTACTCCGGGAATGGCTACACCTTC. As protein: CASSYSGNGYTF.

This sequence joins TRBV5-4 and TRBJ2-2, with D maybe TRBD2 (6 bases). The V gene's germline CDR1 is SGHNT and CDR2 YYREEE (reference sequence). The CDR3 loop spans 15 amino acids. V lost 0 bases and J lost 6, with 12 bases in between. The CDR3 protein is CASSLGPGVAGELFF. The CDR3 DNA sequence: TGTGCCAGCAGCTTGGGGCCGGGAGTAGCCGGGGAGCTGTTTTTT. Combining the CDR3 with reference TRBV5-4 and TRBJ2-2 gives the whole variable domain ETGVTQSPTHLIKTRGQQVTLRCSSQSGHNTVSWYQQALGQGPQFIFQYYREEENGRGNFPPRFSGLQFPNYSSELNVNALELDDSALYLCASSLGPGVAGELFFGEGSRLTVL.

This sequence joins TRBV19 and TRBJ1-3, with D possibly being TRBD1 (5 bases). In germline, CDR1 is LNHDA, CDR2 SQIVND (reference sequence). V lost 6 bases and J lost 0, with 9 bases in between. The CDR3 is made up of 14 amino acids. The CDR3, as DNA: TGTGCCAGTAGCATGACAGTCTCTGGAAACACCATATATTTT. Translating gives CASSMTVSGNTIYF.

J is TRBJ1-2 and V is TRBV6-5; possibly TRBD1 for D (6 bases). Trimming shortened V by 8 bases and J by 2 bases, and 9 bases separated the two germline ends. This CDR3 region has 12 residues. Germline-derived CDR1 and CDR2 are MNHEY and SVGAGI. For the CDR3, the DNA is TGTGCCAGCCTGGGGGCGAACTATGGCTACACCTTC. Protein product: CASLGANYGYTF.